Given below is one TCR beta chain in context. Source study methods: How many nucleated cells were present was estimated from reference gene primer amplification. Assay used: immunoSEQ multiplex PCR; TCRdb lists only in-frame clones, some missing. That table supplies the V and J calls and clone size; D and trimming were determined from the DNA. Among around 190,000 clones listed, approximately 91% were seen once. The sample comes from a study of blood T cell repertoires in COVID-19. Across the whole study: There were acute and convalescent COVID-19 samples, and they came from the United States, Italy and Spain.

This CDR3 comprises 14 residues. V dropped 6 bases and J dropped 7 bases, with 18 bases sitting between them. CDR1 is SNHLY, CDR2 FYNNEI, per germline. What was sequenced was peripheral blood. The receptor's source is a man in his fifties or sixties with COVID-19, enrolled during active disease. The V and J genes are TRBV2 and TRBJ1-2, with D perhaps TRBD1 (5 bases). The CDR3 region is CASSAGGGFGGYTF. Here the CDR3 DNA reads TGTGCCAGCAGCGCCGGGGGGGGTTTTGGTGGCTACACCTTC.